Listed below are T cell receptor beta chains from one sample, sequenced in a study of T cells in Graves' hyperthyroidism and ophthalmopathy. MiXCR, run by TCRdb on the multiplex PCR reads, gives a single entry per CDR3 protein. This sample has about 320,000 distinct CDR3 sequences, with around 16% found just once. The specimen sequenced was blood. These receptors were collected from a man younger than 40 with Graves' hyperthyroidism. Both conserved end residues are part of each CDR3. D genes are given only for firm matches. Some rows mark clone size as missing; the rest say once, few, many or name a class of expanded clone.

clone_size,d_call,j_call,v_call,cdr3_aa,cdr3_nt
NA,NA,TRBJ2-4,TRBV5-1,CASSLEGTTKNIQYF,TGCGCCAGCAGCTTGGAGGGGACAACGAAAAACATTCAGTACTTC
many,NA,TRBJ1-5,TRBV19,CASTTRPQPQHF,TGTGCCAGTACCACACGGCCCCAGCCCCAGCATTTT
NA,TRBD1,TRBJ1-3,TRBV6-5,CASSYGGLVTGAGNTIYF,TGTGCCAGCAGTTACGGCGGGCTCGTGACAGGGGCCGGAAACACCATATATTTT
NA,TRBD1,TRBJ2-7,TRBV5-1,CASSLAGTGRSEQYF,TGCGCCAGCAGCTTAGCCGGGACAGGGAGGTCCGAGCAGTACTTC
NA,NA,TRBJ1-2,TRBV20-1,CSANRLGEYGYTF,TGCAGTGCTAACAGGCTTGGGGAGTATGGCTACACCTTC
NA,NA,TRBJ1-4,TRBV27,CASSSERVGREKLFF,TGTGCCAGCAGTTCCGAAAGGGTAGGGAGGGAAAAACTGTTTTTT
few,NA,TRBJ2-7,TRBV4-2,CASSQAVGNTYEQYF,TGTGCCAGCAGCCAGGCCGTGGGTAATACCTACGAGCAGTACTTC
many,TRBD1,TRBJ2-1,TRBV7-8,CASSLVTGERNEQFF,TGTGCCAGCAGCTTAGTTACAGGGGAGCGCAATGAGCAGTTCTTC
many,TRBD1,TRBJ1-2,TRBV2,CASSSDRGAGYTF,TGTGCCAGCAGTTCGGACAGGGGAGCTGGCTACACCTTC
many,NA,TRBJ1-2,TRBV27,CASSLRGAYGYTF,TGTGCCAGCAGTTTAAGGGGAGCTTATGGCTACACCTTC
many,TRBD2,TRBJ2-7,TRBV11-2,CASSPRLAVTYEQYF,TGTGCCAGCAGCCCCAGACTAGCGGTAACCTACGAGCAGTACTTC
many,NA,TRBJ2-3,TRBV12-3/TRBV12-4,CASSSLTSTDTQYF,TGTGCCAGCAGTTCCCTCACTAGCACAGATACGCAGTATTTT
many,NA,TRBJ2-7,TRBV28,CASSSTGALAYEQYF,TGTGCCAGCAGTTCCACAGGCGCGCTAGCCTACGAGCAGTACTTC
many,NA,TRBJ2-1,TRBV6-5,CASSYSKAGGNEQFF,TGTGCCAGCAGTTACTCGAAGGCAGGGGGGAATGAGCAGTTCTTC
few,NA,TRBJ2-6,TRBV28,CASNRAVGANVLTF,TGTGCCAGTAACAGGGCCGTTGGGGCCAACGTCCTGACTTTC
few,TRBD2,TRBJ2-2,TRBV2,CASNKGLGIAGELFF,TGTGCCAGCAATAAGGGACTAGGGATCGCCGGGGAGCTGTTTTTT
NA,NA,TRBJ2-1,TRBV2,CASSDPNSDGVNEQFF,TGTGCCAGCAGTGACCCCAACTCGGATGGAGTCAATGAGCAGTTCTTC
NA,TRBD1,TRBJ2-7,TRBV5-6,CASSYGTGYEQYF,TGTGCCAGCAGCTACGGGACAGGGTACGAGCAGTACTTC
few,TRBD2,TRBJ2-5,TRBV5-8,CASSRLLAGVQTQYF,TGTGCCAGCAGCCGCCTTCTAGCGGGAGTGCAGACCCAGTACTTC
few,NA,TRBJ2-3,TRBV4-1,CASSLLGGIVSTDTQYF,TGCGCCAGCAGCCTCCTAGGGGGGATAGTTAGCACAGATACGCAGTATTTT
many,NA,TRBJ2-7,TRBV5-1,CASSLPSRGSYEQYF,TGCGCCAGCAGCTTGCCATCTCGGGGGTCGTACGAGCAGTACTTC
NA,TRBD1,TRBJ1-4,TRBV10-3,CAIRPGQANEKLFF,TGTGCCATCAGACCGGGACAGGCTAATGAAAAACTGTTTTTT
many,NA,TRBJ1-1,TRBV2,CASSEASRVAAFF,TGTGCCAGCAGTGAAGCGTCGAGAGTGGCAGCTTTCTTT
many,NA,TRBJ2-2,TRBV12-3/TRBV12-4,CASPVGVAGELFF,TGTGCCAGCCCGGTGGGGGTGGCCGGGGAGCTGTTTTTT
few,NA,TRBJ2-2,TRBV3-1,CAISDGQSLTGGELFF,TGTGCCATCTCGGATGGACAGTCTTTAACAGGCGGGGAGCTGTTTTTT
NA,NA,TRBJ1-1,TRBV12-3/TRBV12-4,CASTKGTHSAFF,TGTGCCAGCACCAAAGGGACGCATTCAGCTTTCTTT
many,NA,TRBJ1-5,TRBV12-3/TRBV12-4,CASSLTYQPQHF,TGTGCCAGCAGTTTAACCTATCAGCCCCAGCATTTT
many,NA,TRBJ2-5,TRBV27,CASSRDPGETQYF,TGTGCCAGCAGTAGGGATCCGGGAGAGACCCAGTACTTC